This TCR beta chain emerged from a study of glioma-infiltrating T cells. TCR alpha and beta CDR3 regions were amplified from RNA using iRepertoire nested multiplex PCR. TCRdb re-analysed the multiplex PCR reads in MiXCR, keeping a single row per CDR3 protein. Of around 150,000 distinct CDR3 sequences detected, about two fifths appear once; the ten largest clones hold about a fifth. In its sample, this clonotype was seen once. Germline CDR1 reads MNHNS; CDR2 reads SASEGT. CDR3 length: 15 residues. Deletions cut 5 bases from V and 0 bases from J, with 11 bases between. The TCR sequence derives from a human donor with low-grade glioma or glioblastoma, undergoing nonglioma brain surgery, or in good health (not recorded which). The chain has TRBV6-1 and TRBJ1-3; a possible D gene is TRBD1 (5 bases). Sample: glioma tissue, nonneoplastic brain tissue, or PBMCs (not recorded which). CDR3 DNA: TGTGCCAGCAGTCAAACAGGCGCCTCTGGAAACACCATATATTTT. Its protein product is CASSQTGASGNTIYF.